Sequencing of this TCR beta chain was carried out in a study of cytomegalovirus exposure and HLA in healthy donors. TCRdb's table, derived via immunoSEQ multiplex PCR, lists solely in-frame clones and lacks some. This sample yields 150,000 to 250,000 clones, of which 84% are seen a single time; about an eighth belongs to the top ten. Worth noting for this clone: What it recognizes is unknown.

Study-level points and caveats: The study flagged around 160 TCR beta chains as cytomegalovirus-associated.

The study drew the donors from its roughly 110-subject validation cohort, separate from the approximately 670-subject first cohort. Per the germline V gene, CDR1 is SQVTM and CDR2 is ANQGSEA. This CDR3 has 13 residues. With 7 bases clipped from V and 3 bases from J, the junction kept 7 bases outside the gene matches. This chain connects TRBV29-1 to TRBJ1-1; 8 bases align to TRBD1. Sequencing input: PBMCs. The TCR sequence derives from a woman aged 30 to 39 in good health and CMV-seropositive. CDR3 coding DNA: TGCAGCGGCGACAGGGGAGGGGACACTGAAGCTTTCTTT. Protein product: CSGDRGGDTEAFF.